These 18 T cell receptor beta chains were all obtained from the same sample, sequenced in a study of blood T cell repertoires in COVID-19. TCRdb's copy holds only in-frame clones and misses some; the assay was immunoSEQ multiplex PCR. The sample shows roughly 41,000 clones, 88% of them seen only once. Sample: peripheral blood. Receptor source: a human donor in a cohort sampled during active COVID-19.

This chain links TRBV3-1 (or the pseudogene TRBV3-2) with TRBJ2-3; 12 bases fit TRBD2. Germline V CDR1 and CDR2: LGHDT, YNNKEL (reference sequence). Trimming took 4 bases from V and 6 from J; bases not matched to a gene: 2. The length of the CDR3 is 14 residues. CDR3 DNA sequence: TGTGCCAGCAGCCTTGGACTAGCGGGGGATACGCAGTATTTT. Translating gives CASSLGLAGDTQYF.

The chain is built from TRBV6-1 and TRBJ2-4, with no clear D. The CDR3 loop spans 17 amino acids. V shed 1 base and J shed 2 bases, with 15 bases lying between them. Germline CDR1 MNHNS, CDR2 SASEGT. CDR3 in amino acids: CASSEVQILIPKNIQYF. The CDR3 region has the DNA TGTGCCAGCAGTGAAGTTCAGATACTAATTCCCAAAAACATTCAGTACTTC.

This chain links TRBV5-6 with TRBJ1-2; TRBD1 agrees at 10 bases. V lost 4 bases, J lost 7 bases, and 13 bases stayed unmatched. CDR1 is SGHDT and CDR2 is YYEEEE in the germline V gene. This CDR3 comprises 16 residues. CDR3 protein: CASSPTRTGGNRGYTF. Here the CDR3 DNA reads TGTGCCAGCAGCCCCACCCGGACAGGGGGAAATCGTGGCTACACCTTC.

This sequence joins TRBV10-1 and TRBJ2-1, with TRBD2 identical over 14 bases. Germline-derived CDR1 and CDR2 are WNHNN and SYGVQD (reference sequence). Germline trimming cut 0 bases from V and 5 bases from J; bases unmatched to any gene: 12. The CDR3 is 20 amino acids. The CDR3 DNA sequence: TGCGCCAGCAGTGAGTCGACGGGACTAGCGGGAGTCGTTCCACACAATGAGCAGTTCTTC. It codes for CASSESTGLAGVVPHNEQFF.

This chain joins TRBV10-3 and TRBJ2-7; TRBD2 might be the D (6 bases). The germline gives CDR1 ENHRY, CDR2 SYGVKD. The CDR3 runs 14 residues. V was clipped by 8 bases and J by 0 bases, with 14 bases between them. The CDR3 DNA reads as TGTGCCATCGTCCGGGGGTTGAACTCCTACGAGCAGTACTTC. Its translation is CAIVRGLNSYEQYF.

This clone appeared a single time. This chain connects TRBV19 to TRBJ2-5; D gene unclear. Per the germline V gene, CDR1 is LNHDA and CDR2 is SQIVND (reference sequence). The germline V and J ends were trimmed by 3 bases and 2 bases, with 10 bases remaining between them. This CDR3 has 14 residues. CDR3 nucleotides: TGTGCCAGTAGTATGGGCCTCCCACAAGAGACCCAGTACTTC. It yields the protein CASSMGLPQETQYF.

This rearrangement joins TRBV7-9 to TRBJ2-1, with D possibly matching TRBD2 (7 bases). The CDR3 loop spans 14 amino acids. V was shortened by 6 bases and J by 4 bases, with 13 bases between the two germline ends. From germline, CDR1 is SEHNR and CDR2 FQNEAQ (reference sequence). The CDR3 region has the DNA TGTGCCAGCAGACAGGGAGGGGCGTACAATGAGCAGTTCTTC. Residues: CASRQGGAYNEQFF.

The rearrangement links TRBV20-1 to TRBJ2-7, with 9 bases lining up with TRBD2. In germline, CDR1 is DFQATT, CDR2 SNEGSKA (reference sequence). This CDR3 has 14 amino acids. V was pared by 3 bases and J by 6 bases, with 9 bases of the junction left unmatched. The CDR3, as DNA: TGCAGTGCTAGTGGGCTAGCGGGAATGGTCGAGCAGTACTTC. Residues: CSASGLAGMVEQYF.

The CDR3 DNA is TGTGCCAGCAGCTTTGGGAGAGGGGGCCTTTTCTACGAGCAGTACTTC. Protein: CASSFGRGGLFYEQYF. The V call is TRBV11-3, the J call TRBJ2-7; 7 nucleotides agree with TRBD1. The CDR3 is made up of 16 amino acids. CDR1 is SGHNT and CDR2 is YENEEA in the germline V gene. The J segment lost 3 bases and the V segment lost 3 bases, leaving 11 bases of the junction unmatched.

This chain uses TRBV5-1 with TRBJ2-3, with D perhaps TRBD1 (7 bases). The CDR3 is 15 residues long. V dropped 0 bases and J dropped 2 bases, with 10 bases sitting between them. CDR1 is SGHRS and CDR2 is YFSETQ in the germline V gene. The CDR3 nucleotides read TGCGCCAGCAGCTTGGCAGGGGGGTACACAGATACGCAGTATTTT. Its protein product is CASSLAGGYTDTQYF.

V and J are TRBV28 and TRBJ1-6; 9 positions agree with TRBD1. CDR1 MDHEN and CDR2 SYDVKM come from the germline V gene. Trimming removed 6 bases from V and 14 bases from J; junction bases left unmatched: 14. This CDR3 contains 15 residues. CDR3 amino acids: CASSQGGQGNGALHF. CDR3 nucleotide sequence: TGTGCCAGCAGCCAGGGGGGACAGGGAAACGGAGCCCTCCACTTT.

This clone was found once. The chain recombines TRBV5-6 with TRBJ2-7, with 9 bases identical to TRBD1. This CDR3 is 15 amino acids long. The J segment lost 4 bases and the V segment lost 4 bases, leaving 9 bases of the junction unmatched. Germline V CDR1 and CDR2: SGHDT, YYEEEE. The CDR3 bases are TGTGCCAGCAGCAGCCGGGACAGGGATTGGTACGAGCAGTACTTC. Its protein is CASSSRDRDWYEQYF.

V and J are TRBV7-8 and TRBJ2-1; 9 bases line up with TRBD2. The V segment lost 3 bases and the J segment 8 bases; nucleotides outside the gene matches: 8. This CDR3 contains 15 residues. From germline, CDR1 is SGHVS and CDR2 FQNEAQ. CDR3 bases: TGTGCCAGCAGCTTTGAAGGGACTAGCATCTATGAGCAGTTCTTC. Amino acids: CASSFEGTSIYEQFF.

CDR3 nucleotides: TGTGCCAGCAGCCCCCGGGTGGGGCGGGAGGACTACGAGCAGTACTTC. Its protein is CASSPRVGREDYEQYF. This chain links TRBV7-9 with TRBJ2-7; TRBD2 aligns across 8 bases. The CDR3 contains 16 residues. The junction had 12 bases not matched to a gene; V was cut back by 5 bases and J by 3 bases. CDR1 and CDR2 from the germline V gene are SEHNR and FQNEAQ (reference sequence).

This chain links TRBV9 with TRBJ2-1; 15 bases are a match to TRBD2. CDR3 size: 17 residues. The V segment lost 3 bases and the J segment 4 bases; nucleotides outside the gene matches: 5. From germline, CDR1 is SGDLS and CDR2 YYNGEE. For the CDR3, the DNA is TGTGCCAGCAGCGACGGGACTAGCGGGAGGAGTTACAATGAGCAGTTCTTC. This encodes CASSDGTSGRSYNEQFF.

J is TRBJ2-1 and V is TRBV28; 7 bases align to TRBD1. After removal of 5 bases from V and 5 bases from J, the junction contained 12 bases not matched to a gene. CDR1 is MDHEN and CDR2 is SYDVKM in the germline V gene. The CDR3 loop spans 16 amino acids. The CDR3 here is CASSPPYTGDHNEQFF. The CDR3 coding sequence is TGTGCCAGCAGTCCGCCCTATACAGGGGATCACAATGAGCAGTTCTTC.

This chain joins TRBV27 and TRBJ1-2; perhaps TRBD1 as D (6 bases). The CDR3 spans 15 residues. Per the germline V gene, CDR1 is MNHEY and CDR2 is SMNVEV (reference sequence). The V end lost 7 bases, the J end lost 7 bases, and 22 bases lay between the germline ends. The CDR3 bases are TGTGCCAGCAAGCTCCTCGGCGCGGGAGGGGGTGGCTACACCTTC. This encodes CASKLLGAGGGGYTF.

The chain recombines TRBV19 with TRBJ1-4, with TRBD1 matching over 9 bases. J lost 8 bases, V lost 6 bases, and 4 bases had no gene match. Looked up from germline, CDR1 is LNHDA and CDR2 is SQIVND (reference sequence). The CDR3 spans 13 residues. DNA for the CDR3: TGTGCCAGTAGGGACAGGGGTGGCGAAAAACTGTTTTTT. This translates into CASRDRGGEKLFF.